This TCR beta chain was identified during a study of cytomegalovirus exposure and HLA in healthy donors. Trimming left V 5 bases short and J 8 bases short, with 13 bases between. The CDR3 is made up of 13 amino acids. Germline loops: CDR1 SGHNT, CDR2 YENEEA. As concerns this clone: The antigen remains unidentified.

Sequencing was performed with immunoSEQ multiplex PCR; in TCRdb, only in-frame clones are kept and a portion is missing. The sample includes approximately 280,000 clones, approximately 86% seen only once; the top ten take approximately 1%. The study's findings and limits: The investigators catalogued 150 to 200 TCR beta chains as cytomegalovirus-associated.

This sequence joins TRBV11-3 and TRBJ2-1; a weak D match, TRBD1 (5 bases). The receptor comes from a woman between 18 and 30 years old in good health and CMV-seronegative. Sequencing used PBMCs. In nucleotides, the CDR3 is TGTGCCAGCAGCCCCCAGGGTAGCCATGAGCAGTTCTTC. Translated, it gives CASSPQGSHEQFF.